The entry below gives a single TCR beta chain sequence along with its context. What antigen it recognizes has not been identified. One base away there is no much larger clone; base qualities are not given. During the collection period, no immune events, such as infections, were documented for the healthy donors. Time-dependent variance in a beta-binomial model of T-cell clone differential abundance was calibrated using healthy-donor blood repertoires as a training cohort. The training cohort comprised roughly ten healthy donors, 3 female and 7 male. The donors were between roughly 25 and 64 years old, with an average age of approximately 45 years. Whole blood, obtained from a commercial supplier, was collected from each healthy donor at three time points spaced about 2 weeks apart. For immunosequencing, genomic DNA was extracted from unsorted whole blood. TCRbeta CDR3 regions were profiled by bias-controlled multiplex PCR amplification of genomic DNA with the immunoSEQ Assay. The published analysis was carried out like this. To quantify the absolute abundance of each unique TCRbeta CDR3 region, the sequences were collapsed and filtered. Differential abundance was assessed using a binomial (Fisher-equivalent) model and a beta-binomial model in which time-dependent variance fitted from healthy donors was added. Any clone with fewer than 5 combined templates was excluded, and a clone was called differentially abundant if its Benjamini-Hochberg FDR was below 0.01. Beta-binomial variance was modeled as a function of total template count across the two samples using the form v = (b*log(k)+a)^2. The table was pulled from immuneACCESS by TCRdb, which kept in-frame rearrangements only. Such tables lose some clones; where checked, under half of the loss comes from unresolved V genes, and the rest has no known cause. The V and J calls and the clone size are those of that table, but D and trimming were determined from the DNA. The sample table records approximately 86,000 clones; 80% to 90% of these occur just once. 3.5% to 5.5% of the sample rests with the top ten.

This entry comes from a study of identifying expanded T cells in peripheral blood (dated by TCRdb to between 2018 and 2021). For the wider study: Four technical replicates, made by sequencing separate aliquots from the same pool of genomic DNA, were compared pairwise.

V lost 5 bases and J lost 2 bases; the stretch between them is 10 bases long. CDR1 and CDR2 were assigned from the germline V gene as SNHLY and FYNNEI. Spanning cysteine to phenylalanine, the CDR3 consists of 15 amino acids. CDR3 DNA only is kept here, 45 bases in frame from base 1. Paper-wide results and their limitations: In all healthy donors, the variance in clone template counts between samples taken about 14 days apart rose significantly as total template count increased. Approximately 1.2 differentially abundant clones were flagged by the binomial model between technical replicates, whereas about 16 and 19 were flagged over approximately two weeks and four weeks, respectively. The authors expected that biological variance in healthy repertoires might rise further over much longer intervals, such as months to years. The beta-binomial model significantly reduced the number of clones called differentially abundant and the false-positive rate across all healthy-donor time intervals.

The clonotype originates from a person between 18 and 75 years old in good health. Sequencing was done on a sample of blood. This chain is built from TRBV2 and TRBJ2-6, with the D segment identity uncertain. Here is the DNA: TGTGCCAGCAGTAAATCAGGCCCTGGGGCCAACGTCCTGACTTTC. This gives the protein CASSKSGPGANVLTF.